This TCR beta chain was sequenced during a study of blood T cells in healthy people across ages. CDR3 size: 13 residues. Germline V lookup: CDR1 MDHEN, CDR2 SYDVKM. Primed by a sample-barcoded 5' primer and a J-beta primer mix, a second PCR proceeded for 7 to 11 cycles. Each of the cDNA molecules was tagged by a template-switch adaptor with 12 random nucleotides. TCRdb reanalysed the 5' RACE reads using MiXCR and keeps one entry per CDR3 protein. The sample yields some 1.5 million distinct CDR3 sequences, 25% to 30% seen once. V gene TRBV28 combines with J gene TRBJ2-4; D call uncertain. The end of the DNA aligns better with TRBJ2-7, so the J call may be wrong. This clonotype was sampled from a woman aged 25 to 39 in good health. The sequencing sample was made of blood. The CDR3 is CASTPGGCYEQYF. The CDR3 region has the DNA TGTGCCAGCACCCCGGGTGGGTGCTACGAGCAGTACTTC.